This record concerns one TCR beta chain sequence. The CDR3 spans 13 residues. Germline-derived CDR1 and CDR2 are LNHDA and SQIVND (reference sequence). V was trimmed by 5 bases and J by 0 bases, leaving 7 bases between them. Sequencing was performed with immunoSEQ multiplex PCR; in TCRdb, only in-frame clones are kept and a portion is missing. The sample consists of over 20,000 clones, 81% of them appearing once. The data derive from a study of preoperative IRX-2 immunotherapy in early breast cancer. Treatment indicated: preoperative locoregional IRX-2 cytokine immunotherapy. This clonotype was obtained from a human donor with breast cancer. The sequencing here drew on lymph node tissue, taken after IRX-2 immunotherapy. The chain joins TRBV19 to TRBJ1-1; no clear D. The CDR3 is CASSLRVNTEAFF. The CDR3 DNA follows: TGTGCCAGTAGTCTCCGGGTGAACACTGAAGCTTTCTTT. The whole variable domain, filled in from reference TRBV19 and TRBJ1-1, reads DGGITQSPKYLFRKEGQNVTLSCEQNLNHDAMYWYRQDPGQGLRLIYYSQIVNDFQKGDIAEGYSVSREKKESFPLTVTSAQKNPTAFYLCASSLRVNTEAFFGQGTRLTVV.